This entry describes one TCR beta chain. Germline values: CDR1 SGHRS, CDR2 YFSETQ. CDR3 size: 16 residues. After removal of 0 bases from V and 5 bases from J, the junction contained 11 bases not matched to a gene. The approximately 130-subject validation cohort, separate from the approximately 670-subject first cohort, included the donors. This record belongs to a study of cytomegalovirus exposure and HLA in healthy donors. Across the study: The 130 or so validation repertoires, a later analysis reported, used the same platform as the roughly 700 repertoires from the first cohort.

Profiling relied on immunoSEQ multiplex PCR, and the TCRdb table lists in-frame clones only, not all of them. The sample consists of some 140,000 clones, roughly nine tenths of them appearing once. The sequencing input was PBMCs. The sequence came from a young man in good health and CMV-seronegative. This chain links TRBV5-1 with TRBJ2-7; 7 bases are a match to TRBD2. The CDR3 loop is CASSLGWEGLRDEQYF. The CDR3 nucleotides are TGCGCCAGCAGCTTGGGGTGGGAGGGCCTCAGGGACGAGCAGTACTTC.